This T cell receptor beta chain was recovered during a study of CD8 T cells in ankylosing spondylitis. Whole-study results and caveats: Reportedly, matched ankylosing spondylitis synovial fluid was significantly enriched for disease-linked clones.

Germline V gene lookup returns CDR1 KGHDR and CDR2 SFDVKD. Trimming removed 3 bases from V and 6 bases from J, with 12 bases in between. The CDR3 has 14 residues. For TCR beta, libraries came from quantitative 5'-RACE with molecular barcodes. In TCRdb, the 5' RACE reads were re-called with MiXCR into one record per CDR3 protein. The repertoire consists of 200,000 to 300,000 distinct CDR3 sequences, with roughly 32% occurring once and the leading ten covering 4% to 5%. As concerns this clonotype: The antigen remains unidentified.

The source is a male donor with ankylosing spondylitis or in good health (not recorded which). Material for sequencing was blood, either unsorted or a sorted T cell fraction (not recorded which). The chain is built from TRBV24-1 and TRBJ2-3, with D possibly called TRBD1 or TRBD2 (5 bases each). The CDR3 DNA follows: TGTGCCACCAGTGATGTTACAGGCGGGGATACGCAGTATTTT. It encodes CATSDVTGGDTQYF.